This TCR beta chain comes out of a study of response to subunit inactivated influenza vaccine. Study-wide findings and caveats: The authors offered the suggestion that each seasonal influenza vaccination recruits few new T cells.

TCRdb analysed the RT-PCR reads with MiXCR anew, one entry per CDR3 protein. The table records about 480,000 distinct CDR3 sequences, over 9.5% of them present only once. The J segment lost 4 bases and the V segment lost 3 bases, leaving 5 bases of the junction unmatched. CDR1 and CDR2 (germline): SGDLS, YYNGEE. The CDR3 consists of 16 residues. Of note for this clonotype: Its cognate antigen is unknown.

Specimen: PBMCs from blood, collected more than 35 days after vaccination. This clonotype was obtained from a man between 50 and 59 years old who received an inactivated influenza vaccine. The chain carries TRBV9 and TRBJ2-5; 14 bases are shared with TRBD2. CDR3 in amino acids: CASSARLAGGLETQYF. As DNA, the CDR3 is TGTGCCAGCAGCGCCCGACTAGCGGGAGGGTTAGAGACCCAGTACTTC. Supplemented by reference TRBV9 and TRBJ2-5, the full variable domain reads DSGVTQTPKHLITATGQRVTLRCSPRSGDLSVYWYQQSLDQGLQFLIQYYNGEERAKGNILERFSAQQFPDLHSELNLSSLELGDSALYFCASSARLAGGLETQYFGPGTRLLVL.